This T cell receptor beta chain was sequenced during a study of CD8+ T cells in alopecia areata. The wider study: Tofacitinib continued for 6 to 18 months and was then withheld for 6 months. Points from the study as a whole: Administration of tofacitinib significantly diminished scalp clonality and expanded CD8+ clones within the top 100.

In the case of this clone: What it recognizes is unknown.

Following RNA extraction, reverse transcription yielded cDNA that acted as the sequencing template. Generated by immunoSEQ multiplex PCR, the TCRdb table keeps only in-frame clones and is missing some. This sample has 60,000 to 85,000 clones, with 25% to 30% found just once. V lost 1 base to trimming and J lost 2 bases; unmatched junction nucleotides: 5. The CDR3 loop spans 14 amino acids. CDR1 and CDR2 from the germline V gene are SQVTM and ANQGSEA. Treatment defined: oral pan-JAK inhibitor, 5-10 mg twice daily. The receptor was derived from a human donor with alopecia areata. The material was CD8+ T cells sorted from blood, obtained at week 4, from a patient treated with tofacitinib. V gene TRBV29-1 combines with J gene TRBJ2-7, with 7 bases identical to TRBD2. CDR3 sequence: CSVEGAGDPYEQYF. The DNA for the CDR3 is TGCAGCGTTGAAGGGGCGGGAGACCCCTACGAGCAGTACTTC.